This T cell receptor beta chain was sequenced during a study of blood T cell repertoires in COVID-19. The overall study: PBMCs, B-cell-depleted T cells, or T cells were the source of the cDNA or gDNA that made up the material.

This clone was seen more than once but under ten times. Authors' data handling: The assay estimated nucleated cells by amplifying reference gene primers. Using immunoSEQ multiplex PCR, the repertoire was profiled, and TCRdb retains in-frame clones only, with some absent. The DNA gave D and trimming, while V, J and clone size come from that table. There are over 85,000 clones in the sample; 75% to 90% occur only once, and 4% to 5.5% lies in the top ten. The source of this sequence is a human donor in a cohort sampled during active COVID-19. Sequencing was done on a sample of peripheral blood.

The CDR3 region has the DNA TGTGCCAGCAGCCCCTCCGCAGGGGAGCAGTTCTTC. Translated: CASSPSAGEQFF. This chain joins TRBV3-1 (or the pseudogene TRBV3-2) and TRBJ2-1; possible D gene TRBD1, 5 bases. Germline CDR1 and CDR2: LGHDT and YNNKEL (reference sequence). The CDR3 length is 12 residues. V was shortened by 4 bases and J by 10 bases, with 11 bases between the two germline ends.